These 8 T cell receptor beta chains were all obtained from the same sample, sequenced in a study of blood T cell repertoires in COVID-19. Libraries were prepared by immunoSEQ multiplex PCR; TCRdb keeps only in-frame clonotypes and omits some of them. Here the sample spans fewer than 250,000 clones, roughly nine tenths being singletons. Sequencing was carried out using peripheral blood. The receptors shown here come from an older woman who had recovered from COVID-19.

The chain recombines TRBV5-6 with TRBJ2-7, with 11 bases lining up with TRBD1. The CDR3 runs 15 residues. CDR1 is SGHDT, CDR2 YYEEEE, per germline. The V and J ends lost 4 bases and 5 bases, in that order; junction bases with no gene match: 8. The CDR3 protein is CASSTSDRGLNEQYF. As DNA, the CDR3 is TGTGCCAGCAGCACGTCGGACAGGGGGCTCAACGAGCAGTACTTC.

DNA for the CDR3: TGCGCCAGCGCGGCCGGGAACACTGAAGCTTTCTTT. Amino acids: CASAAGNTEAFF. The rearrangement uses TRBV5-1 and TRBJ1-1; D remains unclear. Germline V gene lookup returns CDR1 SGHRS and CDR2 YFSETQ. The CDR3 is 12 amino acids. With 7 bases removed from V and 1 base from J, the gap between germline ends came to 8 bases. Supplemented by reference TRBV5-1 and TRBJ1-1, the full variable domain reads KAGVTQTPRYLIKTRGQQVTLSCSPISGHRSVSWYQQTPGQGLQFLFEYFSETQRNKGNFPGRFSGRQFSNSRSEMNVSTLELGDSALYLCASAAGNTEAFFGQGTRLTVV.

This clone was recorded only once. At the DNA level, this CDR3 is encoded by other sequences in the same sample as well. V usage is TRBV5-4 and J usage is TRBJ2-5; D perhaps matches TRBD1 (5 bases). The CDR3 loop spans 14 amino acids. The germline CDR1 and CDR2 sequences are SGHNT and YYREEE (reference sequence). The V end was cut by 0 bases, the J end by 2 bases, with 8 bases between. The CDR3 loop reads CASSLGQTQETQYF. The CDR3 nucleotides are TGTGCCAGCAGCTTGGGACAGACGCAAGAGACCCAGTACTTC.

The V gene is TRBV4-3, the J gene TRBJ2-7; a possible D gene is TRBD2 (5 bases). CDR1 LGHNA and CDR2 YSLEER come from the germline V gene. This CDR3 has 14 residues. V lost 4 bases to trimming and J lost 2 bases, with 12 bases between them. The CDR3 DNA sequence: TGCGCCAGCAGCCCCGGGTCGGGGACCTACGAGCAGTACTTC. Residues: CASSPGSGTYEQYF.

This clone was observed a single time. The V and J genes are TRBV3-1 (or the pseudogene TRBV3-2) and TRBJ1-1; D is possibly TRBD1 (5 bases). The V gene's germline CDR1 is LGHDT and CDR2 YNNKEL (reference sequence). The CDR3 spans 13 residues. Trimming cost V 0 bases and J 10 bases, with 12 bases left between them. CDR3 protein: CASSQDEGRVAFF. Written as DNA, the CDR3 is TGTGCCAGCAGCCAAGACGAGGGGAGGGTAGCTTTCTTT.

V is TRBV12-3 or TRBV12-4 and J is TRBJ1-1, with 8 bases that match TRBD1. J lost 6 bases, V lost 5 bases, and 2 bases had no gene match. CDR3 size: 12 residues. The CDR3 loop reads CASSPQGAEAFF. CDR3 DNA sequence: TGTGCCAGCAGTCCACAGGGGGCTGAAGCTTTCTTT.

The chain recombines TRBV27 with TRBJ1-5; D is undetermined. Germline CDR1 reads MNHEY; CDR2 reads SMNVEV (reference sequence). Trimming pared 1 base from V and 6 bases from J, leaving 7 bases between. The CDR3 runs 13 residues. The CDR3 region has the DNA TGTGCCAGCAGTTTATATCCCGGTCAGCCCCAGCATTTT. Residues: CASSLYPGQPQHF.

CDR3 nucleotide sequence: TGTGCCAGTAGTAGTAGCGGGGGGTCCTACAATGAGCAGTTCTTC. This translates into CASSSSGGSYNEQFF. The chain couples TRBV19 to TRBJ2-1; TRBD2 aligns across 10 bases. The CDR3 runs to 15 residues. V was pared by 4 bases and J by 1 base, with 1 base of the junction left unmatched. Per germline, CDR1 LNHDA and CDR2 SQIVND (reference sequence). Full variable domain (missing parts from reference TRBV19 and TRBJ2-1): DGGITQSPKYLFRKEGQNVTLSCEQNLNHDAMYWYRQDPGQGLRLIYYSQIVNDFQKGDIAEGYSVSREKKESFPLTVTSAQKNPTAFYLCASSSSGGSYNEQFFGPGTRLTVL.